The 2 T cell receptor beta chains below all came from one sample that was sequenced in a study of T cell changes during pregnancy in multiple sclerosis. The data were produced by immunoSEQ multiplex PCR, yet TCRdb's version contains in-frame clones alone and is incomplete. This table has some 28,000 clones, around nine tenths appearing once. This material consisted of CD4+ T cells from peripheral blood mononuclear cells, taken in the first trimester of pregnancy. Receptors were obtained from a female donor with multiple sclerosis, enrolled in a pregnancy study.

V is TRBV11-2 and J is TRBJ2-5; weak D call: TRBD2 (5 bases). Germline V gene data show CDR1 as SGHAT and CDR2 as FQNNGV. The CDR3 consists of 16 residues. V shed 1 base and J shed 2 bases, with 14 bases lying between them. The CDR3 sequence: CASSLGGVIPQETQYF. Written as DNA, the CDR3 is TGTGCCAGCAGCTTAGGGGGAGTAATACCGCAAGAGACCCAGTACTTC.

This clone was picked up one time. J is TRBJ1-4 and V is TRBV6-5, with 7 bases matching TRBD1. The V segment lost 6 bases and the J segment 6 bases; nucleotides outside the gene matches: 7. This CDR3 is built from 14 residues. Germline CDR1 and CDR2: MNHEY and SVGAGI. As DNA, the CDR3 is TGTGCCAGCAGAAAACAGGGGAGAGATGAAAAACTGTTTTTT. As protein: CASRKQGRDEKLFF.